What follows are 27 T cell receptor beta chains derived from one specimen sequenced in a study of cytomegalovirus exposure and HLA in healthy donors. The study ran its PCR with 60 Vbeta and 13 Jbeta primers. This table comes from immunoSEQ multiplex PCR, and its TCRdb copy is limited to in-frame clones, with some not included. Of some 190,000 clones in the sample, 75% to 85% are singletons; the top ten hold roughly 1.5%. Sequenced input: PBMCs. These TCRs come from a man aged 18-30 years in good health and CMV-seronegative.

The chain combines TRBV19 with TRBJ2-7; unclear D gene. From germline, CDR1 is LNHDA and CDR2 SQIVND (reference sequence). The ends were cut back, 8 bases at V and 1 base at J, with 12 bases in the middle. The CDR3 covers 13 residues. CDR3 amino acids: CASSDWNSYEQYF. In DNA form, the CDR3 reads TGTGCCAGTTCAGACTGGAATTCCTACGAGCAGTACTTC. Full variable domain (outside the CDR3, taken from reference TRBV19 and TRBJ2-7): DGGITQSPKYLFRKEGQNVTLSCEQNLNHDAMYWYRQDPGQGLRLIYYSQIVNDFQKGDIAEGYSVSREKKESFPLTVTSAQKNPTAFYLCASSDWNSYEQYFGPGTRLTVT.

J is TRBJ2-7 and V is TRBV9, with TRBD1 identical over 11 bases. The CDR3 covers 15 residues. The trim removed 4 bases at V and 3 bases at J, leaving 6 bases unmatched. Germline V CDR1 and CDR2: SGDLS, YYNGEE. The CDR3 spells CASSPGTGGFYEQYF. In DNA, the CDR3 is TGTGCCAGCAGCCCCGGGACAGGGGGATTCTACGAGCAGTACTTC.

This chain uses TRBV15 with TRBJ2-3; 8 bases line up with TRBD2. The CDR3 has 16 residues. Per germline, CDR1 LNHNV and CDR2 YYDKDF (reference sequence). The ends lost 0 bases at V and 1 base at J; junction bases unmatched: 3. The CDR3 reads CATSRDGAGGTDTQYF. CDR3 sequence (DNA): TGTGCCACCAGCAGAGATGGAGCGGGAGGCACAGATACGCAGTATTTT.

This chain links TRBV28 with TRBJ2-7; TRBD1 is a possible D gene (6 bases). V lost 6 bases to trimming and J lost 4 bases, with 16 bases between them. The germline gives CDR1 MDHEN, CDR2 SYDVKM. The CDR3 has 14 residues. The CDR3 nucleotides are TGTGCCAGCAGATCAGGGGCCCCGGGGTACGAGCAGTACTTC. Its translation: CASRSGAPGYEQYF.

V and J are TRBV4-1 and TRBJ2-2; 8 bases map to TRBD2. Germline CDR1 and CDR2: MGHRA and YSYEKL. Trimming took 0 bases from V and 4 from J; bases not matched to a gene: 4. The CDR3 runs to 16 residues. The CDR3 DNA reads as TGCGCCAGCAGCCAAGATAGGGGGACTAGCACCGGGGAGCTGTTTTTT. It translates to CASSQDRGTSTGELFF.

The chain employs TRBV21-1 and TRBJ1-6; whether TRBD1, the table's D call, matches the DNA was not checked. TRBV21-1 is tagged as a pseudogene. This CDR3 has 19 residues. The CDR3 bases are TGTGCCAGCAGCAAAGGGCCCCGGACAGGGGGCACGGGGAATTCACCCCTCCACTTT. Its protein is CASSKGPRTGGTGNSPLHF.

This clone was counted between two and nine times. J is TRBJ1-1 and V is TRBV28; D unclear. From germline, CDR1 is MDHEN and CDR2 SYDVKM. The V end lost 1 base, the J end lost 2 bases, and 11 bases lay between the germline ends. There are 15 residues in the CDR3. The CDR3 loop reads CASSLSFTVNTEAFF. CDR3 in DNA: TGTGCCAGCAGTTTATCCTTCACAGTTAACACTGAAGCTTTCTTT.

This sequence joins TRBV27 and TRBJ2-3; D is uncertain. Per germline, CDR1 MNHEY and CDR2 SMNVEV (reference sequence). V lost 1 base and J lost 2, with 10 bases in between. There are 15 residues in the CDR3. Here the CDR3 reads CASSLFIVNTDTQYF. In DNA form, the CDR3 reads TGTGCCAGCAGTTTATTCATAGTTAACACAGATACGCAGTATTTT.

This sequence joins TRBV27 and TRBJ1-5; maybe TRBD1 (6 bases). This CDR3 is 14 amino acids long. CDR1 MNHEY and CDR2 SMNVEV come from the germline V gene (reference sequence). The V end was cut by 6 bases, the J end by 3 bases, with 12 bases between. The DNA of the CDR3 is TGTGCCAGCAGCCTCCCAGGGGTCAATCAGCCCCAGCATTTT. Amino acid sequence: CASSLPGVNQPQHF.

There are a few counts of this clone. The chain couples TRBV30 to TRBJ2-5; TRBD2 matches 9 bases. The CDR3 has 14 amino acids. Germline assignment: CDR1 GTSNPN and CDR2 SVGIG (reference sequence). Unmatched junction bases numbered 5, after V lost 2 bases and J lost 4 bases. This chain's CDR3 is CAWSWRGGRETQYF. The CDR3, as DNA: TGTGCCTGGAGTTGGCGGGGGGGCCGAGAGACCCAGTACTTC.

This clone was detected a few times. The chain has TRBV6-5 and TRBJ1-4; 7 bases fit TRBD1. The CDR3 spans 15 residues. Germline values: CDR1 MNHEY, CDR2 SVGAGI. The ends lost 0 bases at V and 7 bases at J; junction bases unmatched: 5. The CDR3 bases are TGTGCCAGCAGTTACTCAGAACAGGGGTTTGAAAAACTGTTTTTT. This encodes CASSYSEQGFEKLFF.

The V call is TRBV30, the J call TRBJ2-1, with a weak D call TRBD2 (5 bases). CDR1 is GTSNPN and CDR2 is SVGIG in the germline V gene (reference sequence). The V end was cut by 5 bases, the J end by 10 bases, with 18 bases between. CDR3 length equals 13 residues. The CDR3 protein is CAWDKGFGIEQFF. The DNA for the CDR3 is TGTGCCTGGGACAAAGGGTTCGGGATAGAGCAGTTCTTC.

This chain uses TRBV15 with TRBJ1-6; 7 nucleotides agree with TRBD1. The V gene's germline CDR1 is LNHNV and CDR2 YYDKDF (reference sequence). CDR3 length equals 16 residues. V lost 1 base, J lost 7 bases, and 7 bases stayed unmatched. The CDR3 DNA reads TGTGCCACCAGCAGAGCAGAGGGACAGCGAAATTCACCCCTCCACTTT. Translation: CATSRAEGQRNSPLHF.

This clone appeared once. The V call is TRBV18, the J call TRBJ2-7, with D tentatively TRBD2 (6 bases). CDR3 size: 14 residues. Germline V gene data show CDR1 as KGHSH and CDR2 as LQKENI. Trimming removed 5 bases from V and 2 bases from J, with 13 bases in between. The CDR3 DNA is TGTGCCAGCTCATCGGGACTGTCTGCCTACGAGCAGTACTTC. Encoded protein: CASSSGLSAYEQYF.

This chain joins TRBV29-1 and TRBJ2-1, with D tentatively TRBD2 (6 bases). The CDR3 covers 11 residues. Germline V CDR1 and CDR2: SQVTM, ANQGSEA. V was clipped by 8 bases and J by 8 bases, with 13 bases between them. As DNA, the CDR3 is TGCAGCACTCGACTAGGGGATGAGCAGTTCTTC. Translating it yields CSTRLGDEQFF.

V is TRBV30 and J is TRBJ1-4; D uncertain. V lost 5 bases to trimming and J lost 8 bases, with 15 bases between them. Germline V gene lookup returns CDR1 GTSNPN and CDR2 SVGIG (reference sequence). The CDR3 extends over 13 amino acids. In DNA form, the CDR3 reads TGTGCCTGGTCTGTGGGCTTCGGAGAAAAACTGTTTTTT. Residues: CAWSVGFGEKLFF.

V usage is TRBV30 and J usage is TRBJ2-4, with unresolved D. Germline V gene data show CDR1 as GTSNPN and CDR2 as SVGIG (reference sequence). This CDR3 spans 11 amino acids. The germline V and J ends were trimmed by 2 bases and 15 bases, with 14 bases remaining between them. CDR3 nucleotides: TGTGCCTGGAGTCCAGGCCCTATCTGGTACTTC. It codes for CAWSPGPIWYF.

This chain uses TRBV2 with TRBJ1-3, with a tentative D call TRBD1 (5 bases). The CDR3 totals 15 residues. The V and J ends lost 4 bases and 0 bases respectively, with 10 bases between them. The germline V gene encodes CDR1 SNHLY and CDR2 FYNNEI. Here the CDR3 DNA reads TGTGCCAGCAGTGGACAGTCCAACTCTGGAAACACCATATATTTT. The encoded protein is CASSGQSNSGNTIYF.

V and J are TRBV6-6 and TRBJ1-6, with 9 bases matching TRBD1. The CDR3 consists of 14 residues. The germline V gene has CDR1 MNHNY and CDR2 SVGAGI (reference sequence). V lost 6 bases, J lost 9 bases, and 6 bases stayed unmatched. This chain's CDR3 is CASREQGATSPLHF. CDR3 nucleotide sequence: TGTGCCAGCAGGGAACAGGGGGCCACTTCACCCCTCCACTTT.

In regard to this clone: Other DNA sequences from this sample encode an identical CDR3 as well. The V and J genes are TRBV2 and TRBJ1-6, with D possibly matching TRBD1 (5 bases). V lost 6 bases and J lost 8, with 11 bases in between. Germline CDR1 reads SNHLY; CDR2 reads FYNNEI. The CDR3 has 13 amino acids. The CDR3 DNA reads as TGTGCCAGCAGGGGTCCCAGGGATTCACCCCTCCACTTT. Translation: CASRGPRDSPLHF.

The V call is TRBV28, the J call TRBJ1-2, with 8 bases aligning to TRBD1. CDR1 is MDHEN, CDR2 SYDVKM, per germline. The CDR3 loop spans 14 amino acids. V lost 8 bases to trimming and J lost 5 bases; unmatched junction nucleotides: 10. The CDR3 DNA is TGTGCCAGCGTTTTGGGCAGGGGGCGATATGGCTACACCTTC. Its protein product is CASVLGRGRYGYTF.

This clone was detected a few times. The chain is built from TRBV28 and TRBJ2-6; no reliable D call. V lost 3 bases and J lost 0, with 6 bases in between. Germline CDR1 MDHEN, CDR2 SYDVKM. The CDR3 consists of 15 residues. The CDR3 loop reads CASSFFSSGANVLTF. DNA of the CDR3: TGTGCCAGCAGTTTTTTCAGCTCTGGGGCCAACGTCCTGACTTTC.

The genes are TRBV4-1 and TRBJ1-2, with 7 bases that match TRBD1. This CDR3 is built from 17 residues. Per the germline V gene, CDR1 is MGHRA and CDR2 is YSYEKL. V gave up 4 bases and J gave up 8 bases; unmatched junction bases: 19. The CDR3 sequence: CASSRSPDRSYYGGYTF. As DNA, the CDR3 is TGCGCCAGCAGCCGGAGCCCGGACAGGTCGTACTATGGCGGCTACACCTTC.

Concerning this clone: The sample has other DNA sequences that encode this CDR3 too. J is TRBJ1-6 and V is TRBV30; tentatively, D is TRBD1 (5 bases). Trimming removed 0 bases from V and 0 bases from J, with 6 bases in between. The CDR3 contains 15 residues. CDR1 is GTSNPN, CDR2 SVGIG, per germline (reference sequence). This chain's CDR3 is CAWSVGGSYNSPLHF. CDR3 in DNA: TGTGCCTGGAGTGTGGGGGGCTCCTATAATTCACCCCTCCACTTT.

This chain connects TRBV6-5 to TRBJ1-2; no clear D gene. This CDR3 contains 14 residues. V lost 2 bases, J lost 5 bases, and 12 bases lay in between. From germline, CDR1 is MNHEY and CDR2 SVGAGI. The CDR3 loop is CASSYKRGGYGYTF. CDR3 nucleotides: TGTGCCAGCAGTTACAAACGGGGAGGATATGGCTACACCTTC.

A remark on this clone: Germline and junction disagree at one end, which may indicate a read error. CDR3 bases: TGTGCCAGCAGCTTAGCTAGCGGGCCACCGAGGGATTTT. Translated: CASSLASGPPRDF. The V gene is TRBV6-5, the J gene TRBJ2-3; 8 bases match TRBD2. This CDR3 is 13 amino acids long. Germline values: CDR1 MNHEY, CDR2 SVGAGI.

This clone has a handful of counts. J is TRBJ2-7 and V is TRBV7-9; maybe TRBD2 (6 bases). This CDR3 spans 15 amino acids. Germline-derived CDR1 and CDR2 are SEHNR and FQNEAQ (reference sequence). The ends were cut back, 5 bases at V and 2 bases at J, with 16 bases in the middle. The CDR3 bases are TGTGCCAGCAGCCACCCGCGGGAAAGGGCCTACGAGCAGTACTTC. This translates into CASSHPRERAYEQYF. Full variable domain (rest looked up from reference TRBV7-9 and TRBJ2-7): DTGVSQNPRHKITKRGQNVTFRCDPISEHNRLYWYRQTLGQGPEFLTYFQNEAQLEKSRLLSDRFSAERPKGSFSTLEIQRTEQGDSAMYLCASSHPRERAYEQYFGPGTRLTVT.